Included here is one T cell receptor beta chain sequence, with context. This clone was seen ten or more times. Its antigen remains undetermined. Base-call qualities are not available, and no considerably larger clone is one nucleotide away. None of the patients had been given any treatment before thyroid surgery. Using T-cell receptor beta sequencing, the researchers looked back retrospectively at clinical samples from patients, gathered between about 2011 and 2019. The CDR3 spans 16 residues, from the cysteine through the phenylalanine. Of the read, only the CDR3 DNA is kept; its 48 bases are in frame from base 1. CDR1 and CDR2, per the germline V gene, are SGHRS and YFSETQ. Cut back by 0 bases and 2 bases, the V and J ends lie 12 bases apart. Receptor amplification or capture employed PCR. The run used an Illumina HiSeq 4000. High-throughput sequencing was used to profile the TCR beta-chain CDR3 region of every patient. As for the authors' bioinformatics: The researchers built a classifier to tell apart papillary thyroid cancer patients with distant metastasis, based on CDR3 differences among clinicopathological groups. Repertoire diversity was assessed with the Shannon index, and tumor-blood repertoire similarity with the Morisita-Horn index. The public reads were reanalyzed by TCRdb: fastp trimming at Q25, MiXCR alignment, in-frame beta chains only. These V and J calls originate from TCRdb's pipeline instead of the authors' own analysis. The sample yields approximately 84,000 clones; about 15% were counted once. Together, the top ten hold 3.6% of the sample.

The sample is drawn from a study of metastatic and nonmetastatic thyroid tumors (TCRdb year 2020). The study in broad terms: The researchers compared repertoires between peripheral blood samples and tumor or nodule tissue samples from patients with malignant or benign thyroid disease. General conclusions and limits of the study: In both blood and tumor samples, TCR beta diversity was reported to be significantly higher in malignant tumors than in benign nodules.

This receptor was identified in a female donor with papillary thyroid cancer or a benign thyroid nodule (not recorded which). Some clones in this sample may be carry-over from other donors' samples. The rearranged segments are TRBV5-1 and TRBJ2-1, with TRBD2 perhaps the D gene, on 7 matching bases. The sequenced sample consisted of blood. In nucleotide form, the sequence is TGCGCCAGCAGCTTGGATATAGGGGGGGCCTACAATGAGCAGTTCTTC. It encodes CASSLDIGGAYNEQFF.